This paragraph covers one T cell receptor (beta chain) sequence. Its cognate antigen has yet to be identified. One base away there is no much larger clone; base qualities are not given. The data were obtained in a study of OX40 agonist ivuxolimab in advanced cancers. For the wider study: Ivuxolimab was an agonistic, fully human IgG2 monoclonal antibody directed against OX40 (CD134), a costimulatory receptor. Intravenous ivuxolimab was administered to patients every 2 weeks at six dose levels: 0.01, 0.1, 0.3, 1.5, 3 and 10 mg/kg. Among the approximately 50 dose-escalation patients, 19 had hepatocellular carcinoma, around 15 melanoma, 9 renal cell carcinoma and 9 head and neck cancer. A male proportion of roughly 80% and a mean age of 60 years, ranging from about 23 to 90, were recorded for the dose-escalation cohort. Prior anti-PD-1, anti-PD-L1 or anti-CTLA-4 therapy was permitted, and checkpoint inhibitors had been received by roughly 40% of dose-escalation patients. Partial responses were achieved by three dose-escalation patients, of whom one had hepatocellular carcinoma and two had cutaneous melanoma. Peripheral TCRbeta sequencing aimed to test whether ivuxolimab altered TCR sequence diversity and caused clonal T-cell expansion. The paper covers the monotherapy dose-escalation part of the phase I ivuxolimab trial, which included N ≈ 52 patients. Paper-wide results and their limitations: In partial responders in the 0.1-3.0 mg/kg groups, normalized peripheral clonal expansion was found to be among the lowest, especially among CD8+ T cells. The antigen specificity of the peripheral T cells that underwent clonal expansion was not determined. At doses of 0.1 to 3.0 mg/kg, clonal expansion of both CD4+ and CD8+ T cells in blood was seen between baseline and week 6. Low levels of normalized T-cell clonal expansion were also seen in some nonresponding patients. After ivuxolimab, CD8+ T cells had more expanded clones than CD4+ T cells on average.

The trial excluded patients who had a history of autoimmune disease or who were on systemic immunosuppression. Peripheral blood for TCR sequencing was collected from all dose cohorts at baseline, on cycle 4 day 1, and on cycle 7 day 1. The samples were taken from a phase I, first-in-human, multicenter, open-label dose-escalation trial of ivuxolimab. Adults with locally advanced or metastatic melanoma, renal cell carcinoma, hepatocellular carcinoma or head and neck squamous cell carcinoma were enrolled in the trial. Before TCR sequencing, CD4+ T cells and CD8+ T cells were sorted from peripheral blood as separate populations. From the cysteine up to the phenylalanine, the CDR3 has a length of 16 residues. Only the CDR3 DNA stays, 48 bases, in frame from base 1. The germline V gene gives CDR1 as LGHNT and CDR2 as FRNRAP. Trimming accounts for 7 bases at V and 2 bases at J, while the number of junction bases matched to no gene is 6.

To sequence the TCRbeta CDR3 region, genomic DNA was isolated from the sorted cells. TCRbeta CDR3 regions were sequenced using the immunoSEQ Assay. TCRdb re-hosts the immuneACCESS table, in-frame sequences only. Its copies lack some clones; in the studies checked, an unresolved V gene accounts for under half of them, and the cause for the rest is not known. The sample data list some 77,000 clones, and roughly nine tenths of these were observed just once. Of the sample, 0.95% to 1.4% is held by the ten largest clones. Recombination linked TRBV12-5 to TRBJ2-1; TRBD2 agrees with 12 junctional bases. This sequence was found in an adult with an advanced solid tumor such as melanoma, head and neck, liver or kidney cancer. Here the sequenced sample was CD4+ or CD8+ T cells sorted from blood, taken in a trial of the OX40 agonist ivuxolimab. The CDR3: CASAASGRAAYNEQFF. The nucleotide sequence reads TGTGCTAGTGCTGCTAGCGGGAGGGCCGCCTACAATGAGCAGTTCTTC. Beyond the CDR3, the reference TRBV12-5 and TRBJ2-1 genes provide the residues; the full variable domain reads: DARVTQTPRHKVTEMGQEVTMRCQPILGHNTVFWYRQTMMQGLELLAYFRNRAPLDDSGMPKDRFSAEMPDATLATLKIQPSEPRDSAVYFCASAASGRAAYNEQFFGPGTRLTVL.